This T cell receptor (beta chain) was captured by sequencing in a study of cytomegalovirus exposure and HLA in healthy donors (dated by TCRdb to the late 2010s). Notes on the research overall: According to a later analysis, one platform produced both the 120 validation repertoires and the 620 or so repertoires of the first cohort. The study aimed to test whether signatures of past pathogen exposure could be identified by cataloging public T cell receptors. Along with the roughly 670-subject first cohort, a separate validation cohort of around 120 different subjects was used. To predict cytomegalovirus infection status, the study combined high-throughput TCR immunosequencing, statistical association of individual TCRs with disease status, and machine learning.

Donors formed part of the validation cohort, which comprised 120 subjects and was distinct from the first cohort of over 500 subjects. From V the trimming removes 10 bases and from J it removes 6 bases, while the gene matches leave 9 bases of the junction unaccounted for. CDR1 is given as SNHLY and CDR2 as FYNNEI, both from the germline V gene. The CDR3 contains 14 residues, cysteine and phenylalanine counted. Kept here is only the CDR3 DNA, which spans 42 bases and is read in frame from base 1. The full study reports these points: Most TCR sequences were observed very rarely across donors, whereas some public TCRs were present in many individuals. A later analysis found that TCRs clustered in the first cohort also tended to co-occur in the 120 or so validation repertoires, with approximately 94% of cluster scores above 0. In vitro tests confirmed that three of the cytomegalovirus-associated TCR beta chains recognize cytomegalovirus antigens. The validation cohort had no HLA typing available for a later analysis, so co-occurrence within that cohort was assessed over all 120 or so repertoires. A total of 150 or so TCR beta chains were listed by the study as associated with cytomegalovirus. Cytomegalovirus status was reported to be diagnosed by the classifier with high specificity and sensitivity in both the original and validation cohorts. According to the authors, the approach could potentially be generalized to other disease states and immunological phenotypes.

Receptors were amplified or captured by the immunoSEQ multiplex PCR assay. The paper's processing steps were these. To diagnose cytomegalovirus status from the catalog of TCR beta chain sequences, a statistical classification framework was built. TCRdb obtained this table from immuneACCESS and retained in-frame rearrangements with V and J assigned. These tables miss some clones; where compared with another copy, unresolved V genes account for less than half of the shortfall, and the remainder is unexplained. V and J calls and clone size are those listed in that table; D and trimming were worked out from the DNA. For this sample the table gives 95,000 to 120,000 clones, of which almost 96% were detected only once. The ten largest clones take up about 0.7% of the sample. With respect to this clone: Its antigen is currently not known. No much larger clone is present one base from it, and per-base qualities are unavailable.

The source of this sequence is a woman aged 18-29 years in good health and CMV-seronegative. Sequencing input: PBMCs. The sequence is built from TRBV2 and TRBJ2-2, with TRBD2 matching 9 junction bases. The CDR3 reads CAKRRGGGSGELFF. The DNA reads TGTGCCAAACGACGCGGGGGGGGTTCCGGGGAGCTGTTTTTT.